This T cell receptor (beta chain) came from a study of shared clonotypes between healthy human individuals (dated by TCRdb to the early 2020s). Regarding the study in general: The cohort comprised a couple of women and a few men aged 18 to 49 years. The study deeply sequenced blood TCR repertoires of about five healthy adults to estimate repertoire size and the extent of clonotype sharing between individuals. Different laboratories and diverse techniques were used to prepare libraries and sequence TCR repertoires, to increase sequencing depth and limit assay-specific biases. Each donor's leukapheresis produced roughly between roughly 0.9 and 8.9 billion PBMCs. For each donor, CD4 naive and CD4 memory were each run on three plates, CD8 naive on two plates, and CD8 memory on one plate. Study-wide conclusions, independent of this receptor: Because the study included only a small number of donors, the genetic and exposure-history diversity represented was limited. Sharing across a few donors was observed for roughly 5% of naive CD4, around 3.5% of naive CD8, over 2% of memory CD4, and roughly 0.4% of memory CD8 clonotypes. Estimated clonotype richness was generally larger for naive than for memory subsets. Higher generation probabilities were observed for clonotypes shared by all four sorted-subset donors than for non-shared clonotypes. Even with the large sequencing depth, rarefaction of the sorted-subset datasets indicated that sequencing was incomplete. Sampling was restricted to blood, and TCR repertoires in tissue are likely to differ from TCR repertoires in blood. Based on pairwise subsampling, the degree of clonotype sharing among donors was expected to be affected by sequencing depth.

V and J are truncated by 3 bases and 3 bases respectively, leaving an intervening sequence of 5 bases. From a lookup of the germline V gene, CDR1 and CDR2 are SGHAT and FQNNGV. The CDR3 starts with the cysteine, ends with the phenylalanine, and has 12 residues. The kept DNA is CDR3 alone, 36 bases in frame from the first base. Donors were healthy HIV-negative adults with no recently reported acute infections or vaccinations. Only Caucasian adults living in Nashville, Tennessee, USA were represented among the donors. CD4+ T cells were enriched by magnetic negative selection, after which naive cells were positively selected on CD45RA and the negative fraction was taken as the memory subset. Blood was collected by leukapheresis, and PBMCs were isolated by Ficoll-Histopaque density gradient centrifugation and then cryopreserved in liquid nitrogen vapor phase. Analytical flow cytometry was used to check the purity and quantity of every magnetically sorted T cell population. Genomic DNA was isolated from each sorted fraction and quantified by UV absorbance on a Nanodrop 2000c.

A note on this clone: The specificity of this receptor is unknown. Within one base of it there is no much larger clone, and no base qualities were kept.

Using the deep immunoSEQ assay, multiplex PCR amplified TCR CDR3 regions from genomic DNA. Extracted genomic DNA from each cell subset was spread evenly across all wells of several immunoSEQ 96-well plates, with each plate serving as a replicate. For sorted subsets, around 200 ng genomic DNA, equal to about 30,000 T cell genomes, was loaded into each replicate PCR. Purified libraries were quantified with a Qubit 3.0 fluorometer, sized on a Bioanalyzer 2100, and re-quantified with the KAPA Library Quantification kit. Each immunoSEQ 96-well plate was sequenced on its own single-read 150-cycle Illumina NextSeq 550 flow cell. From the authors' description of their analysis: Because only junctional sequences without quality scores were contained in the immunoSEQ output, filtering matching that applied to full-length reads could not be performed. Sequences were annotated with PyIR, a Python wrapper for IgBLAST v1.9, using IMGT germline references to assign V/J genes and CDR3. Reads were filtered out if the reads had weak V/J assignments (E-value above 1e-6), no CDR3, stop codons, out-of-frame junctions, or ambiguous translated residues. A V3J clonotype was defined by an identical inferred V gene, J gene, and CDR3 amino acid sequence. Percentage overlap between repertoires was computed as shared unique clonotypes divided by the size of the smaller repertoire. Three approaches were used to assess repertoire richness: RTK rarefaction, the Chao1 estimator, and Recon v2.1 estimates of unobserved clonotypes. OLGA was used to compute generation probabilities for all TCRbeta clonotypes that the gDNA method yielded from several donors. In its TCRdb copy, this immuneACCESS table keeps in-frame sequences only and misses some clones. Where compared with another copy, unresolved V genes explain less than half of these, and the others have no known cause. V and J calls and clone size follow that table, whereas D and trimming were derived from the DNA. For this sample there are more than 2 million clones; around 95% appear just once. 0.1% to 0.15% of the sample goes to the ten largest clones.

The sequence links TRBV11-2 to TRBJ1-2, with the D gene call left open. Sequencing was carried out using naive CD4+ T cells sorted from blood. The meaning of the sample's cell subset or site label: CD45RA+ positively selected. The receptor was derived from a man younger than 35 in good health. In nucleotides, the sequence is TGTGCCAGCAGCTTTAATGACTATGGCTACACCTTC. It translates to CASSFNDYGYTF.